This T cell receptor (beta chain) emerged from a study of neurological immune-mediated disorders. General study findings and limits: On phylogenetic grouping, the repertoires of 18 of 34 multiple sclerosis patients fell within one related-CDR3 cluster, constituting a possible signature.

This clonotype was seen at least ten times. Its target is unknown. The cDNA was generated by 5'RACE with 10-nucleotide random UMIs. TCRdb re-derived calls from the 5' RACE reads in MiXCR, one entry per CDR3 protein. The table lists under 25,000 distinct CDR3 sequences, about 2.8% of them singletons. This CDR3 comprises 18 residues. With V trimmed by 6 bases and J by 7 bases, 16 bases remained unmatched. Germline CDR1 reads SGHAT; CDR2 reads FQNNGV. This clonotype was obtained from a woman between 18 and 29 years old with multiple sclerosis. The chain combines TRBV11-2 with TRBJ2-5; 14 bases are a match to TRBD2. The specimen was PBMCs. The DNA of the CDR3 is TGTGCCAGCAGGACAACCGGGACTAGCGGGGGCCGATGGGGGACCCAGTACTTC. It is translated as CASRTTGTSGGRWGTQYF.